The T cell receptor beta chain under discussion was sequenced for a study of graft-versus-host responses after intestinal transplantation. Points on this clone: Its specificity is unknown.

Sequencing was performed with immunoSEQ multiplex PCR; in TCRdb, only in-frame clones are kept and a portion is missing. The repertoire holds fewer than 90,000 clones, 85% to 95% seen once, with over 0.15% in the top ten. Study results and limitations: Early after transplant, HvG clones declined as circulating GvH clones peaked.

The sequences come from unstimulated CD4+ T cells sorted from spleen or lymph node cells, collected before transplant. This TCR was sampled from a human donor who was the organ donor for an intestinal transplant.

Here the CDR3 DNA reads TGTGCCAGCAGTCAAGGCCAGGCCCTCTATGGCTACACCTTC. Protein: CASSQGQALYGYTF. The chain employs TRBV25-1 and TRBJ1-2; D not resolved. The CDR3 runs 14 residues. Germline CDR1 MGHDK, CDR2 SYGVNS. Trimming shortened V by 5 bases and J by 4 bases, and 14 bases separated the two germline ends.